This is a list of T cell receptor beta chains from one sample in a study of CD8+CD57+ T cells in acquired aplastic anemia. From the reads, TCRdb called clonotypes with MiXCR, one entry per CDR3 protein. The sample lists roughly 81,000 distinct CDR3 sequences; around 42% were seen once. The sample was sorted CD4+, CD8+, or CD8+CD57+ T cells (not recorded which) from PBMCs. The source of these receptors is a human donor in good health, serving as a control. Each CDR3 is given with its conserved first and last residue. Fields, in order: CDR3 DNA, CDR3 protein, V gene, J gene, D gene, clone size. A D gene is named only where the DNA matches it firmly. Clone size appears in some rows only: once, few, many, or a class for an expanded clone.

CDR3 DNA: TGTGCCAGCAGTTCCGGGACAGCTAATCAGCCCCAGCATTTT
CDR3 protein: CASSSGTANQPQHF
V gene: TRBV12-3/TRBV12-4
J gene: TRBJ1-5
D gene: TRBD1
clone size: many

CDR3 DNA: TGTGCCAGCAGCCAACACGTGACTAGCGACTACCCTGGGGAGTTCTTC
CDR3 protein: CASSQHVTSDYPGEFF
V gene: TRBV7-9
J gene: TRBJ2-1
D gene: TRBD2
clone size: NA

CDR3 DNA: TGTGCCAGCAGCCACCCGACAGGGAACACTGAAGCTTTCTTT
CDR3 protein: CASSHPTGNTEAFF
V gene: TRBV5-4
J gene: TRBJ1-1
D gene: NA
clone size: many

CDR3 DNA: TGCAGCGTTGAGGGGGTCAGCAACACTGAAGCTTTCTTT
CDR3 protein: CSVEGVSNTEAFF
V gene: TRBV29-1
J gene: TRBJ1-1
D gene: NA
clone size: once

CDR3 DNA: TGTGCCACCAGTGACGCGTCGGGACCGGGGGAGACCCAGTACTTC
CDR3 protein: CATSDASGPGETQYF
V gene: TRBV24-1
J gene: TRBJ2-5
D gene: NA
clone size: NA

CDR3 DNA: TGTGCCAGCAGTGCCCTAGCGGAAGGCGCAGATACGCAGTATTTT
CDR3 protein: CASSALAEGADTQYF
V gene: TRBV25-1
J gene: TRBJ2-3
D gene: TRBD2
clone size: once

CDR3 DNA: TGTGCCAGCAGCGGCCTAGCGGGAGACCCACCTAGCACAGGTACGCAGTATTTT
CDR3 protein: CASSGLAGDPPSTGTQYF
V gene: TRBV25-1
J gene: TRBJ2-3
D gene: TRBD2
clone size: NA

CDR3 DNA: TGTGCCAGCAGCTTGGTATCGATTCCCTACGAGCAGTACTTC
CDR3 protein: CASSLVSIPYEQYF
V gene: TRBV5-6
J gene: TRBJ2-7
D gene: NA
clone size: NA

CDR3 DNA: TGTGCCAGCAGCCGACCCGGGACAGGGCACGGCTACACCTTC
CDR3 protein: CASSRPGTGHGYTF
V gene: TRBV7-2
J gene: TRBJ1-2
D gene: TRBD1
clone size: many

CDR3 DNA: TGTGCCATCAGGGCGGGAGGCTCCTACGAGCAGTACTTC
CDR3 protein: CAIRAGGSYEQYF
V gene: TRBV10-3
J gene: TRBJ2-7
D gene: TRBD2
clone size: few

CDR3 DNA: TGTGCCAGCAGCCCTTCCGACACCGTATCCTACGAGCAGTACTTC
CDR3 protein: CASSPSDTVSYEQYF
V gene: TRBV25-1
J gene: TRBJ2-7
D gene: NA
clone size: few

CDR3 DNA: TGTGCCACCAGTGCAGGGGGATCGGCCGAGCAGTACTTC
CDR3 protein: CATSAGGSAEQYF
V gene: TRBV24-1
J gene: TRBJ2-7
D gene: TRBD1
clone size: few

CDR3 DNA: TGTGCCATCAGTGACCTGGACAGAAATAGCAATCAGCCCCAGCATTTT
CDR3 protein: CAISDLDRNSNQPQHF
V gene: TRBV10-3
J gene: TRBJ1-5
D gene: NA
clone size: NA

CDR3 DNA: TGTGCCAGCAGTTCCCCGCCGTGGGGGGGCGCGACCTACGAGCAGTACTTC
CDR3 protein: CASSSPPWGGATYEQYF
V gene: TRBV12-3/TRBV12-4
J gene: TRBJ2-7
D gene: NA
clone size: many

CDR3 DNA: TGTGCCAGCGGTCGGGACAGGGTGTATACTTCACCCCTCCACTTT
CDR3 protein: CASGRDRVYTSPLHF
V gene: TRBV6-1
J gene: TRBJ1-6
D gene: TRBD1
clone size: many

CDR3 DNA: TGTGCCACCAGCAGAGCGACAGGTGTCTACGAGCAGTACTTC
CDR3 protein: CATSRATGVYEQYF
V gene: TRBV15
J gene: TRBJ2-7
D gene: NA
clone size: once

CDR3 DNA: TGCAGTGCTCTCTACGTAGATACGCAGTATTTT
CDR3 protein: CSALYVDTQYF
V gene: TRBV20-1
J gene: TRBJ2-3
D gene: NA
clone size: NA

CDR3 DNA: TGTGCCACCGGAAGGACAAACTATAATTCACCCCTCCACTTT
CDR3 protein: CATGRTNYNSPLHF
V gene: TRBV2
J gene: TRBJ1-6
D gene: NA
clone size: NA

CDR3 DNA: TGTGCCAGCAGGGGACAGGGGAATGGCTACACCTTC
CDR3 protein: CASRGQGNGYTF
V gene: TRBV7-9
J gene: TRBJ1-2
D gene: TRBD1
clone size: many

CDR3 DNA: TGTGCCAGCAGCTTAGATCGGAGGACTTCGTGGGGCTACACCTTC
CDR3 protein: CASSLDRRTSWGYTF
V gene: TRBV11-2
J gene: TRBJ1-2
D gene: NA
clone size: many

CDR3 DNA: TGTGCCAGCAGCCCCAACCTAGACACCATATATTTT
CDR3 protein: CASSPNLDTIYF
V gene: TRBV9
J gene: TRBJ1-3
D gene: NA
clone size: NA

CDR3 DNA: TGTGCCAGCAGCGTCGGGGGGGGCGGGACTGAAGCTTTCTTT
CDR3 protein: CASSVGGGGTEAFF
V gene: TRBV9
J gene: TRBJ1-1
D gene: NA
clone size: many

CDR3 DNA: TGCGCCAGCAGCTATGGCTACACCTTC
CDR3 protein: CASSYGYTF
V gene: TRBV5-1
J gene: TRBJ1-2
D gene: NA
clone size: NA

CDR3 DNA: TGTGCCAGCAGCCCAAGGCAGGGGGCTTCCCACTGCGAGCAGTACTTC
CDR3 protein: CASSPRQGASHCEQYF
V gene: TRBV7-9
J gene: TRBJ2-7
D gene: TRBD1
clone size: NA

CDR3 DNA: TGTGCCAGCAGTGGCGGGGAGGGCTATGGCTACACCTTC
CDR3 protein: CASSGGEGYGYTF
V gene: TRBV2
J gene: TRBJ1-2
D gene: NA
clone size: many

CDR3 DNA: TGTGCCAGCAGTTCCGGCCTTGGGGGGAACACTGAAGCTTTCTTT
CDR3 protein: CASSSGLGGNTEAFF
V gene: TRBV27
J gene: TRBJ1-1
D gene: NA
clone size: few

CDR3 DNA: TGTGCCACCAGCAGGACAGGGTACTATGGCTACACCTTC
CDR3 protein: CATSRTGYYGYTF
V gene: TRBV15
J gene: TRBJ1-2
D gene: TRBD1
clone size: NA

CDR3 DNA: TGTGCCAGCAGCTCGTCGGACAGCTACAATGAGCAGTTCTTC
CDR3 protein: CASSSSDSYNEQFF
V gene: TRBV5-5
J gene: TRBJ2-1
D gene: NA
clone size: few

CDR3 DNA: TGTGCCAGCTCCTATGTCCAGGGAGAGACCCAGTACTTC
CDR3 protein: CASSYVQGETQYF
V gene: TRBV6-1
J gene: TRBJ2-5
D gene: NA
clone size: NA

CDR3 DNA: TGTGCCAGTAGCCCGGGGGGGGGCGGCAATCAGCCCCAGCATTTT
CDR3 protein: CASSPGGGGNQPQHF
V gene: TRBV19
J gene: TRBJ1-5
D gene: NA
clone size: NA

CDR3 DNA: TGTGCCAGCAGAGCCCCGGACAGGGGGAGGTACTTC
CDR3 protein: CASRAPDRGRYF
V gene: TRBV25-1
J gene: TRBJ2-7
D gene: TRBD1
clone size: many

CDR3 DNA: TGTGCCAGCAGCTTGGTTTCCGATAACACTGAAGCTTTCTTT
CDR3 protein: CASSLVSDNTEAFF
V gene: TRBV9
J gene: TRBJ1-1
D gene: NA
clone size: NA

CDR3 DNA: TGTGCCAGCAGTGAAACAGGGGATACGCAGTATTTT
CDR3 protein: CASSETGDTQYF
V gene: TRBV2
J gene: TRBJ2-3
D gene: NA
clone size: NA

CDR3 DNA: TGTGCCAGCAGTGAGGTACGGCAGAACACTGAAGCTTTCTTT
CDR3 protein: CASSEVRQNTEAFF
V gene: TRBV2
J gene: TRBJ1-1
D gene: NA
clone size: many

CDR3 DNA: TGTGCCAGCAGCTTAGGTGGCGGGAGGGCCGAAGAAGAGACCCAGTACTTC
CDR3 protein: CASSLGGGRAEEETQYF
V gene: TRBV7-3
J gene: TRBJ2-5
D gene: TRBD2
clone size: NA

CDR3 DNA: TGCAGCGTTCAACGGGGACCCACCGAGACCCAGTACTTC
CDR3 protein: CSVQRGPTETQYF
V gene: TRBV29-1
J gene: TRBJ2-5
D gene: NA
clone size: NA

CDR3 DNA: TGTGCCAGCAGCCCCCGTTTTCCTAGCGGGACCGGCGAGCAGTTCTTC
CDR3 protein: CASSPRFPSGTGEQFF
V gene: TRBV11-2
J gene: TRBJ2-1
D gene: TRBD2
clone size: NA

CDR3 DNA: TGTGCCAGCAGCTTAGAGGCGCTTAATCAGCCCCAGCATTTT
CDR3 protein: CASSLEALNQPQHF
V gene: TRBV11-3
J gene: TRBJ1-5
D gene: NA
clone size: NA

CDR3 DNA: TGCAGCGTTATTTTAGAGACCCAGTACTTC
CDR3 protein: CSVILETQYF
V gene: TRBV29-1
J gene: TRBJ2-5
D gene: NA
clone size: many

CDR3 DNA: TGTGCCAGCAGCTTATCGAGACCGGGACATTACTCCTATAATTCACCCCTCCACTTT
CDR3 protein: CASSLSRPGHYSYNSPLHF
V gene: TRBV7-2
J gene: TRBJ1-6
D gene: NA
clone size: many

CDR3 DNA: TGTGCCAGCAGCTTATCATACACTGAAGCTTTCTTT
CDR3 protein: CASSLSYTEAFF
V gene: TRBV7-6
J gene: TRBJ1-1
D gene: NA
clone size: few

CDR3 DNA: TGTGCCAGTAGTATACGGACCAGCCTGGGTGAAAAACTGTTTTTT
CDR3 protein: CASSIRTSLGEKLFF
V gene: TRBV19
J gene: TRBJ1-4
D gene: NA
clone size: many

CDR3 DNA: TGTGCCAGCAGTGCCCTAGCGGCAGGGGGTAAAACAGATACGCAGTATTTT
CDR3 protein: CASSALAAGGKTDTQYF
V gene: TRBV25-1
J gene: TRBJ2-3
D gene: NA
clone size: NA

CDR3 DNA: TGCGCCTCTTCACAGGGGAGGAATTCACCCCTCCACTTT
CDR3 protein: CASSQGRNSPLHF
V gene: TRBV4-1
J gene: TRBJ1-6
D gene: TRBD1
clone size: many

CDR3 DNA: TGTGCCAGTAGGGACAGGTTTGAAAAACTGTTTTTT
CDR3 protein: CASRDRFEKLFF
V gene: TRBV19
J gene: TRBJ1-4
D gene: TRBD1
clone size: many

CDR3 DNA: TGTGCCAGCAGCTCCACCGGGACCTACTACGAGCAGTACTTC
CDR3 protein: CASSSTGTYYEQYF
V gene: TRBV7-9
J gene: TRBJ2-7
D gene: NA
clone size: many

CDR3 DNA: TGTGCCACCAGCAGAGATCGCGGGCGCGATGAGCAGTTCTTC
CDR3 protein: CATSRDRGRDEQFF
V gene: TRBV15
J gene: TRBJ2-1
D gene: NA
clone size: many

CDR3 DNA: TGTGCCAGCAGTTCTGGCACTGATGCTTTCTTT
CDR3 protein: CASSSGTDAFF
V gene: TRBV27
J gene: TRBJ1-1
D gene: NA
clone size: few

CDR3 DNA: TGTGCCAGCAGCTTGGGGACTAGCGGGATCTTC
CDR3 protein: CASSLGTSGIF
V gene: TRBV5-6
J gene: TRBJ2-7
D gene: TRBD2
clone size: few